A selection of T cell receptor beta chains follows, all from one sample in a study of cytomegalovirus exposure and HLA in healthy donors. The data were produced by immunoSEQ multiplex PCR, yet TCRdb's version contains in-frame clones alone and is incomplete. The table records 200,000 to 300,000 clones, approximately 83% of them present only once. The sample consisted of PBMCs. These TCRs come from a young woman in good health and CMV-seropositive. Each CDR3 is given with its conserved first and last residue. D genes are given only for firm matches. Clone size, where shown, is once, few, many, or a class for clones that have expanded.

TRBJ2-7,TRBV7-8,TRBD2,-,TGTGCCAGCAGCCCCCTGGAAGGGGGACTAGCGGTAAGAGGCTACTACGAGCAGTACTTC,CASSPLEGGLAVRGYYEQYF
TRBJ2-5,TRBV7-9,TRBD1,-,TGTGCCAGCAGCCATGACAGGGGGCGCAGGGAGACCCAGTACTTC,CASSHDRGRRETQYF
TRBJ1-1,TRBV27,TRBD1,once,TGTGCCAGCAGTTACGGGACAGGGCCCACTGAAGCTTTCTTT,CASSYGTGPTEAFF
TRBJ2-7,TRBV4-1,TRBD2,-,TGCGCCAGCAGCCAAACGGGGGGTCCTACCTACGAGCAGTACTTC,CASSQTGGPTYEQYF
TRBJ1-1,TRBV19,-,-,TGTGCCAGTAGTGATACCCGTCGGGGGAACACTGAAGCTTTCTTT,CASSDTRRGNTEAFF
TRBJ2-3,TRBV29-1,TRBD2,-,TGCAGCGTTGCGATGGCTAGCGGGAGCGCAGATACGCAGTATTTT,CSVAMASGSADTQYF
TRBJ1-1,TRBV9,-,-,TGTGCCAGCAGCGTTGGCCCGGGACTTCGGAACACTGAAGCTTTCTTT,CASSVGPGLRNTEAFF
TRBJ2-1,TRBV2,TRBD1,-,TGTGCCAGCAGACCCGACAGGGGACTTACCAATGAGCAGTTCTTC,CASRPDRGLTNEQFF
TRBJ2-3,TRBV7-2,-,-,TGTGCCACTCCGACAGGCAGCACAGATACGCAGTATTTT,CATPTGSTDTQYF
TRBJ2-7,TRBV7-8,TRBD2,once,TGTGCCAGCAGCTGGGGAATAACTAGCGGGAATTCCTACGAGCAGTACTTC,CASSWGITSGNSYEQYF
TRBJ2-7,TRBV4-2,TRBD2,few,TGTGCCAGCAGCCAAGGACGGGGGGGTCCCGCTCGTAGCTCCTACGAGCAGTACTTC,CASSQGRGGPARSSYEQYF
TRBJ1-5,TRBV2,-,-,TGTGCCAGCAGTGAAGCGGAGGCGCCGATTTATAGCAATCAGCCCCAGCATTTT,CASSEAEAPIYSNQPQHF
TRBJ1-2,TRBV18,TRBD1,few,TGTGCCAGCTCACCACGGACAGGGGACGGCTACACCTTC,CASSPRTGDGYTF
TRBJ1-1,TRBV27,-,-,TGTGCCAGCACCTCTCCGGGGAACACTGAAGCTTTCTTT,CASTSPGNTEAFF
TRBJ2-7,TRBV5-1,-,-,TGCGCCAGCAGCTTGGGATTGGTGGGAGACTACGAGCAGTACTTC,CASSLGLVGDYEQYF
TRBJ1-1,TRBV10-3,-,-,TGTGCCATCAGTGATGGAGTCCCTTTGGAAGCTTTCTTT,CAISDGVPLEAFF
TRBJ2-1,TRBV5-1,TRBD2,once,TGCGCCAGCAGCTTTCCTGCTAGCGGGAGTGAGCAGTTCTTC,CASSFPASGSEQFF
TRBJ2-5,TRBV9,-,-,TGTGCCAGCAGCGGCGATGAACTAGCAGAGACCCAGTACTTC,CASSGDELAETQYF
TRBJ1-2,TRBV20-1,-,-,TGCAGTGCTAGAGAGATTGAGGGCTACACCTTC,CSAREIEGYTF
TRBJ1-4,TRBV4-2,-,-,TGTGCCAGCAGCCCCCGTGAGGCAACTAATGAAAAACTGTTTTTT,CASSPREATNEKLFF
TRBJ2-7,TRBV2,TRBD2,-,TGTGCCAGTTCCATAGGGCTAGCGGAGACCTACGAGCAGTACTTC,CASSIGLAETYEQYF
TRBJ1-3,TRBV5-5,-,-,TGTGCCAGCAGCTTTATTGGAAACACCATATATTTT,CASSFIGNTIYF
TRBJ1-5,TRBV19,-,-,TGTGCCAGTACGCAATGGTTTCGGGGGAGAGACAGCAATCAGCCCCAGCATTTT,CASTQWFRGRDSNQPQHF
TRBJ1-4,TRBV30,TRBD1,-,TGTGCCTGGAGCGTTGGACAGGAGAAACTGTTTTTT,CAWSVGQEKLFF
TRBJ2-7,TRBV28,TRBD2,-,TGTGCCAGCAGCCCCCCGGGACTAGCGGGACGCTATCTCTCCTACGAGCAGTACTTC,CASSPPGLAGRYLSYEQYF
TRBJ2-1,TRBV9,-,-,TGTGCCAGCAGCCTTTCGGGGAGTGGGTACAATGAGCAGTTCTTC,CASSLSGSGYNEQFF
TRBJ1-2,TRBV10-3,TRBD1,-,TGTGCCATCAGTCCGACGACAGGGGTTGATGGCTACACCTTC,CAISPTTGVDGYTF